This paragraph reports one T cell receptor (beta chain). The antigen remains unidentified. TCRdb called the 5' RACE reads again in MiXCR, with one record for every CDR3 protein. Of about 400,000 distinct CDR3 sequences in the sample, about 16% were seen once. These data are taken from a study of T-cell memory formation after mild COVID-19. Study information: TCR clusters were mostly confined to one donor each. Whole-study findings and limits: Researchers found some responding clones in pre-infection memory, a sign that cross-reactive memory joined. Mostly located in CM and EM were contracting CD4+ clones, with contracting CD8+ clones located in EMRA.

With 4 bases clipped from V and 5 bases from J, the junction kept 3 bases outside the gene matches. Germline CDR1 reads SEHNR; CDR2 reads FQNEAQ (reference sequence). The CDR3 extends over 14 amino acids. Sequenced input: PBMCs or a T cell subset sorted from them (not recorded which). The chain links TRBV7-9 to TRBJ2-5; 11 bases map to TRBD1. This sequence was found in a young man who had mild COVID-19 (a few samples of this study predate the infection). Cell type and time point are not known. The DNA of the CDR3 is TGTGCCAGCAGCTCGGACAGGGGGCTTGAGACCCAGTACTTC. Amino acids: CASSSDRGLETQYF.